This is a list of T cell receptor beta chains from one sample in a study of blood T cells in healthy people across ages. One entry per CDR3 protein results from TCRdb running MiXCR on the 5' RACE reads. The table has about 620,000 distinct CDR3 sequences, roughly 20% seen once; the top ten hold 3.6%. Sequencing was carried out using blood. These receptor sequences come from an older man in good health. The CDR3 runs from the conserved cysteine through the conserved F or W. A D gene is named only where the DNA matches it firmly.

J | D | V | CDR3
TRBJ1-2 | TRBD1 | TRBV5-5 | CASSTDRGYGYTF
TRBJ2-4 | TRBD2 | TRBV12-3/TRBV12-4 | CASSSAGGSGNIQYF
TRBJ1-3 | NA | TRBV15 | CATSRGGTPAGNTIYF
TRBJ2-5 | NA | TRBV27 | CASSLYGGERETQYF
TRBJ2-2 | TRBD1 | TRBV7-9 | CASSEGGQGITGELFF
TRBJ2-7 | NA | TRBV6-5 | CASSYSVDTMSYEQYF
TRBJ1-2 | NA | TRBV10-1 | CASSESTDYGYTF
NA | TRBD2 | TRBV20-1 | CSARAWTSGSSNEQFF
TRBJ1-5 | NA | TRBV7-2 | CASSPEGDQPQHF
TRBJ2-2 | TRBD1 | TRBV6-5 | CASRRDRGTGELFF
TRBJ1-4 | NA | TRBV7-8 | CASSLGYSETTNEKLFF
TRBJ2-1 | TRBD1 | TRBV4-1 | CASTRGTGNYNEQFF
TRBJ2-7 | TRBD2 | TRBV20-1 | CSARIGLAGRNEQYF
TRBJ1-5 | NA | TRBV20-1 | CSARKGARGQPQHF
TRBJ1-1 | TRBD1 | TRBV6-5 | CASSRGQGESETFF
TRBJ2-2 | NA | TRBV7-3 | CASSLTPGPTTNTGELFF
TRBJ2-4 | NA | TRBV7-2 | CASSFRSRDIQYF
TRBJ1-5 | NA | TRBV19 | CASSPLEFGNQPQHF
TRBJ2-1 | NA | TRBV20-1 | CSASMIPSNEQFF
TRBJ1-2 | TRBD1 | TRBV7-2 | CASSTGAGGYTF
TRBJ2-7 | NA | TRBV29-1 | CSALKPPYEQYF
TRBJ2-1 | TRBD2 | TRBV29-1 | CSVEGGGYNGQFF
TRBJ1-3 | NA | TRBV6-2/TRBV6-3 | CASRVPDSSGNTIYF